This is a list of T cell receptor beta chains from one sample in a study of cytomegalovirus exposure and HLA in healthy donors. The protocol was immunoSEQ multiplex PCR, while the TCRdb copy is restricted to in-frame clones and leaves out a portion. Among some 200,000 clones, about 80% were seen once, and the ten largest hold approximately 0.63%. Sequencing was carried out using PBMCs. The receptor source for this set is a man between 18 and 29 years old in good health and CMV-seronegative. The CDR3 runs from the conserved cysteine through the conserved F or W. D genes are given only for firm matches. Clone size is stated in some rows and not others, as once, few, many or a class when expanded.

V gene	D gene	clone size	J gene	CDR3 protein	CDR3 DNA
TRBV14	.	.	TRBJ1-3	CASSQVEGFRGNTIYF	TGTGCCAGCAGCCAAGTAGAGGGATTTCGGGGAAACACCATATATTTT
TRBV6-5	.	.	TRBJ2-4	CASSSGTPKNIQYF	TGTGCCAGCAGCTCCGGGACACCCAAAAACATTCAGTACTTC
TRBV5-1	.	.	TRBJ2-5	CASSPGTGREETRYF	TGCGCCAGCAGCCCGGGAACAGGGCGTGAAGAGACCCGGTACTTC
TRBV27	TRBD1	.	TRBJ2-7	CASSIATGTGSYEQYF	TGTGCCAGCAGTATCGCTACCGGGACAGGGTCCTACGAGCAGTACTTC
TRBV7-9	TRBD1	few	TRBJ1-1	CSSSRRPTGEGSNTEAFF	TGTTCCAGCAGCCGAAGACCGACAGGGGAGGGATCGAACACTGAAGCTTTCTTT
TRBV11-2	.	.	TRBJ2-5	CASSFISETQYF	TGTGCCAGCAGCTTTATTTCAGAGACCCAGTACTTC
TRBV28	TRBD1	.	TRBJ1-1	CASSDPGTGAMAFF	TGTGCCAGCAGTGATCCCGGGACAGGGGCGATGGCTTTCTTT
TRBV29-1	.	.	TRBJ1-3	CSVGTLGLSGNTIYF	TGCAGCGTTGGAACATTGGGGCTCTCTGGAAACACCATATATTTT
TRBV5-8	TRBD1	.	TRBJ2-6	CASSLGGQAGANVLTF	TGTGCCAGCAGCTTGGGGGGACAGGCTGGGGCCAACGTCCTGACTTTC
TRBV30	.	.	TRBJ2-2	CAWSVGSPNTGELFF	TGTGCCTGGAGTGTGGGTAGCCCGAACACCGGGGAGCTGTTTTTT
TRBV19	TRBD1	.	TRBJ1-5	CASSIRTGTDQPQHF	TGTGCCAGTAGTATCAGGACAGGGACGGATCAGCCCCAGCATTTT
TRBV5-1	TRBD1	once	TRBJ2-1	CASSPLAGQVRVEQFF	TGCGCCAGCAGCCCACTGGCTGGACAGGTGAGGGTTGAGCAGTTCTTC
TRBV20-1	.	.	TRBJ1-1	CSARAQIEAFF	TGCAGTGCTAGAGCTCAGATTGAAGCTTTCTTT
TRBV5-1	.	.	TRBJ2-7	CASSTQDTSSVEYF	TGCGCCAGCAGCACCCAGGACACCTCCTCGGTGGAGTACTTC
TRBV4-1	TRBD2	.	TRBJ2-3	CASSHPASGRATDTQYF	TGCGCCAGCAGCCACCCAGCTAGCGGGAGGGCCACAGATACGCAGTATTTT
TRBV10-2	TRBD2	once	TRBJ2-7	CANSLRLAGVWEQYF	TGCGCCAACAGTCTACGACTAGCGGGAGTATGGGAGCAGTACTTC
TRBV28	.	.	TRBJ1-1	CASSLSPETEAFF	TGTGCCAGCAGTTTATCGCCGGAGACTGAAGCTTTCTTT
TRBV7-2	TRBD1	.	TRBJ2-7	CASRRDRSYEQYF	TGTGCCAGCAGAAGGGACAGATCCTACGAGCAGTACTTC
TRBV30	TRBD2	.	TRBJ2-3	CAWSKLAGGPTDTQYF	TGTGCCTGGAGTAAACTAGCGGGAGGACCCACAGATACGCAGTATTTT
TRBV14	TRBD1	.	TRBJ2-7	CASSRRTGGSDEQYF	TGTGCCAGCAGCAGACGGACAGGGGGCTCGGACGAGCAGTACTTC
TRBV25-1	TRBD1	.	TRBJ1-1	CASRGTEMNTEAFF	TGTGCCAGCAGAGGGACAGAGATGAACACTGAAGCTTTCTTT
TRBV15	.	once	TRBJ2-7	CATSLDISYEQYF	TGTGCCACCAGCTTGGACATCTCCTACGAGCAGTACTTC